Given below is one TCR beta chain in context. Its antigen remains undetermined. Per-nucleotide qualities are absent, and no much larger clonotype sits a single base away. Donors were healthy HIV-negative adults with no recently reported acute infections or vaccinations. Every donor was a Caucasian adult living in Nashville, Tennessee, USA. CD4+ T cells were enriched by magnetic negative selection; naive cells were then positively selected on CD45RA, and the negative fraction formed the memory subset. Blood was obtained by leukapheresis, after which PBMCs were separated by Ficoll-Histopaque density gradient centrifugation and cryopreserved in liquid nitrogen vapor phase. Analytical flow cytometry was used to check the purity and quantity of each magnetically sorted T cell population. Each sorted fraction had its genomic DNA isolated and then quantified by UV absorbance on a Nanodrop 2000c. CDR1 and CDR2 were assigned from the germline V gene as SGHRS and YFSETQ. From cysteine to phenylalanine, the CDR3 is 13 amino acids long. Only the CDR3 portion is preserved as DNA: 39 bases, with reading frame beginning at the first base. The germline V and J ends show losses of 4 bases and 2 bases respectively, and no gene match explains 2 bases of the junction.

Using the deep immunoSEQ assay, multiplex PCR amplified TCR CDR3 regions from genomic DNA. For each cell subset, the extracted genomic DNA was distributed evenly across all wells of several immunoSEQ 96-well plates, and each plate served as one replicate. For sorted subsets, each replicate PCR was loaded with around 220 ng genomic DNA, equivalent to approximately 33,000 T cell genomes. Purified libraries were quantified with a Qubit 3.0 fluorometer, sized on a Bioanalyzer 2100, and re-quantified with the KAPA Library Quantification kit. A separate single-read 150-cycle Illumina NextSeq 550 flow cell was used to sequence each immunoSEQ 96-well plate. On the authors' methods: Because only junctional sequences without quality scores were contained in the immunoSEQ output, filtering matching that applied to full-length reads could not be performed. Sequences were annotated with PyIR, a Python wrapper for IgBLAST v1.9, and V/J genes and CDR3 were assigned using IMGT germline references. Reads with weak V/J assignments (E-value above 1e-6), missing CDR3, stop codons, out-of-frame junctions, or ambiguous translated residues were removed. V3J clonotypes were defined as sequences sharing an identical inferred V gene, J gene, and CDR3 amino acid sequence. To compute the percentage overlap between repertoires, the number of shared unique clonotypes was divided by the size of the smaller repertoire. Three approaches were used to assess repertoire richness: RTK rarefaction, the Chao1 estimator, and Recon v2.1 estimates of unobserved clonotypes. Generation probabilities were computed with OLGA for all TCRbeta clonotypes obtained by the gDNA method from a handful of donors. This immuneACCESS table, as held by TCRdb, lists in-frame sequences with V and J called but not all clones. Of the missing ones, under half trace to an unresolved V gene in checked studies; the others have no known cause. That table is the source of V, J and clone size, and D and trimming were worked out from the DNA. In all, the sample holds fewer than 3 million clones, and about 90% of those were seen once. The ten largest account for approximately 0.39% of the sample.

This entry comes from a study of shared clonotypes between healthy human individuals (dated by TCRdb to the early 2020s). Background for the entire study: A few men and a couple of women, aged 18 to 49 years, made up the cohort. Per donor, three plates each were used for CD4 naive and CD4 memory, two for CD8 naive, and one for CD8 memory. Blood TCR repertoires of several healthy adults were deeply sequenced to estimate repertoire size and the extent of clonotype sharing between individuals. To increase sequencing depth and limit assay-specific biases, TCR repertoire library preparation and sequencing were carried out by different laboratories using diverse techniques. Between about 0.85 and 10 billion PBMCs per donor were obtained by leukapheresis.

The research as a whole found: Sharing across a few donors was observed for 4.5% to 6.5% of naive CD4, less than 4% of naive CD8, 2% to 2.5% of memory CD4, and roughly 0.4% of memory CD8 clonotypes. Sampling was restricted to blood, and TCR repertoires in tissue are likely to differ from TCR repertoires in blood. Rarefaction of sorted-subset datasets indicated incomplete sequencing despite the large sequencing depth. Based on pairwise subsampling, the degree of clonotype sharing among donors was expected to be affected by sequencing depth. Because the study included only a small number of donors, the genetic and exposure-history diversity represented was limited. Naive subsets generally had larger estimated clonotype richness than memory subsets. Clonotypes shared by all four sorted-subset donors showed higher generation probabilities than non-shared clonotypes.

The sample comprised naive CD4+ T cells from PBMCs. The cell subset or site label corresponds to: CD45RA+ positively selected. This receptor was identified in a man between 18 and 35 years old in good health. Some clones in this sample may be carry-over from other donors' samples. The receptor chain draws on TRBV5-1 and TRBJ2-5, with 7 junctional bases fitting TRBD2. The nucleotide sequence is TGCGCCAGCAGCACGGGACTACAAGAGACCCAGTACTTC. This encodes CASSTGLQETQYF.